Shown below are 13 T cell receptor beta chains from a single sample sequenced in a study of blood T cells in healthy people across ages. Next came a second PCR, run for roughly 7 to 12 cycles, which used a sample-barcoded 5' primer along with a J-beta primer mix. From the 5' RACE reads, TCRdb called clonotypes with MiXCR, one entry per CDR3 protein. Of about 570,000 distinct CDR3 sequences in the sample, about 25% were seen once. The sample consisted of blood. The receptors were gathered from a woman between 70 and 85 years old in good health.

This clonotype was picked up a small number of times. The chain recombines TRBV20-1 with TRBJ2-1, with D maybe TRBD2 (6 bases). CDR1 is DFQATT and CDR2 is SNEGSKA in the germline V gene (reference sequence). This CDR3 comprises 14 residues. V was cut by 4 bases and J by 3 bases, with 13 bases left in between. This CDR3 is CSATTHGGYNEQFF. CDR3 bases: TGCAGTGCTACAACCCACGGGGGCTACAATGAGCAGTTCTTC.

The chain carries TRBV11-1 and TRBJ2-1; 9 bases match TRBD2. V lost 1 base to trimming and J lost 10 bases; unmatched junction nucleotides: 8. The length of the CDR3 is 15 residues. CDR1 and CDR2 from the germline V gene are SGHAT and FQDESV (reference sequence). The CDR3 reads CASSLDLAGKVEQFF. Written as DNA, the CDR3 is TGTGCCAGCAGCTTAGACCTAGCGGGGAAGGTGGAGCAGTTCTTC.

The chain links TRBV20-1 to TRBJ2-7; TRBD1 is a possible D gene (7 bases). CDR1 and CDR2 (germline): DFQATT, SNEGSKA (reference sequence). The CDR3 has 13 residues. The V and J ends lost 7 bases and 6 bases respectively, with 19 bases between them. CDR3 sequence reads: CSVAATGTSEQYF. The DNA of the CDR3 is TGCAGTGTTGCCGCGACAGGGACTTCCGAGCAGTACTTC.

V usage is TRBV6-2 or TRBV6-3 and J usage is TRBJ2-5; D possibly uses TRBD1 or TRBD2 (6 bases each). Germline V gene data show CDR1 as MNHEY and CDR2 as SVGEGT. Trimming stripped 6 bases from V and 3 bases from J, with 20 bases between. The CDR3 extends over 16 amino acids. The CDR3 protein is CASSIGGTRFEETQYF. The CDR3 DNA reads as TGTGCCAGCAGCATAGGGGGGACCAGGTTCGAAGAGACCCAGTACTTC.

The CDR3 DNA is TGCAGCGTCGGGGCCCAGGGTTCCGGGGCCAACGTCCTGACTTTC. Residues: CSVGAQGSGANVLTF. The chain combines TRBV29-1 with TRBJ2-6; D is possibly TRBD1 or TRBD2 (5 bases each). Germline assignment: CDR1 SQVTM and CDR2 ANQGSEA. This CDR3 spans 15 amino acids. V was pared by 6 bases and J by 4 bases, with 16 bases between.

The chain employs TRBV7-6 and TRBJ2-7, with TRBD1 matching over 7 bases. The J segment lost 5 bases and the V segment lost 4 bases, leaving 11 bases of the junction unmatched. CDR3 length: 15 amino acids. Germline-derived CDR1 and CDR2 are SGHVS and FNYEAQ. The CDR3 sequence: CASSSSGTVDHEQYF. The CDR3 DNA reads TGTGCCAGCAGCTCGTCCGGGACAGTAGACCACGAGCAGTACTTC.

This clonotype was detected a few times. The chain carries TRBV29-1 and TRBJ1-4; D is unresolved. From germline, CDR1 is SQVTM and CDR2 ANQGSEA. There are 12 residues in the CDR3. V was clipped by 3 bases and J by 6 bases, with 8 bases between them. This CDR3 reads CSVERRDEKLFF. As DNA, the CDR3 is TGCAGCGTTGAGCGCCGAGATGAAAAACTGTTTTTT.

This rearrangement joins TRBV30 to TRBJ2-5; D not certain. The CDR3 runs to 13 residues. V lost 0 bases to trimming and J lost 4 bases, with 9 bases between them. CDR1 and CDR2 from the germline V gene are GTSNPN and SVGIG (reference sequence). Written as DNA, the CDR3 is TGTGCCTGGAGTGTCGACTCCCCAGAGACCCAGTACTTC. This encodes CAWSVDSPETQYF. The whole variable domain, filled in from reference TRBV30 and TRBJ2-5, reads SQTIHQWPATLVQPVGSPLSLECTVEGTSNPNLYWYRQAAGRGLQLLFYSVGIGQISSEVPQNLSASRPQDRQFILSSKKLLLSDSGFYLCAWSVDSPETQYFGPGTRLLVL.

This clonotype was picked up a small number of times. CDR3 coding DNA: TGTGCTAGTGGCAACCAGGGGGGAAACATTCAGTACTTC. It yields the protein CASGNQGGNIQYF. The V call is TRBV12-5, the J call TRBJ2-4, with D perhaps matching TRBD1 (7 bases). This CDR3 contains 13 residues. V dropped 6 bases and J dropped 6 bases, with 12 bases sitting between them. Germline-derived CDR1 and CDR2 are LGHNT and FRNRAP. Drawing the rest from reference TRBV12-5 and TRBJ2-4, the complete variable domain is DARVTQTPRHKVTEMGQEVTMRCQPILGHNTVFWYRQTMMQGLELLAYFRNRAPLDDSGMPKDRFSAEMPDATLATLKIQPSEPRDSAVYFCASGNQGGNIQYFGAGTRLSVL.

The chain recombines TRBV29-1 with TRBJ1-2; unclear D gene. The CDR3 is 10 residues long. The V end was cut by 4 bases, the J end by 10 bases, with 10 bases between. Germline loops: CDR1 SQVTM, CDR2 ANQGSEA. The CDR3 DNA sequence: TGCAGCGTTGTTGGTGATGTCTACACCTTC. Translating gives CSVVGDVYTF. The variable domain in full, with the rest retrieved from reference TRBV29-1 and TRBJ1-2, is SAVISQKPSRDICQRGTSLTIQCQVDSQVTMMFWYRQQPGQSLTLIATANQGSEATYESGFVIDKFPISRPNLTFSTLTVSNMSPEDSSIYLCSVVGDVYTFGSGTRLTVV.

The V call is TRBV11-3, the J call TRBJ2-7; perhaps D is TRBD1 or TRBD2 (5 bases each). The CDR3 extends over 15 amino acids. Germline V CDR1 and CDR2: SGHNT, YENEEA. V shed 4 bases and J shed 2 bases, with 15 bases lying between them. The CDR3 sequence is CASSSIEGPTYEQYF. As DNA, the CDR3 is TGTGCCAGCAGCTCCATAGAGGGACCAACCTACGAGCAGTACTTC.

This chain links TRBV29-1 with TRBJ2-7; D is perhaps TRBD2 (6 bases). The V and J ends lost 4 bases and 5 bases respectively, with 15 bases between them. CDR1 is SQVTM, CDR2 ANQGSEA, per germline. CDR3 length: 13 residues. The CDR3 region is CSVVRGNRDEQYF. The CDR3 DNA follows: TGCAGCGTTGTACGGGGGAATAGAGACGAGCAGTACTTC.

V usage is TRBV19 and J usage is TRBJ1-1; D uncertain. Germline CDR1 LNHDA, CDR2 SQIVND (reference sequence). The length of the CDR3 is 13 residues. The V gene lost 4 bases and the J gene lost 3 bases, with 9 bases spanning the gap. CDR3 loop: CASSKRPDTEAFF. CDR3 in DNA: TGTGCCAGTAGTAAGAGGCCGGACACTGAAGCTTTCTTT. Variable domain in full (rest from reference TRBV19 and TRBJ1-1): DGGITQSPKYLFRKEGQNVTLSCEQNLNHDAMYWYRQDPGQGLRLIYYSQIVNDFQKGDIAEGYSVSREKKESFPLTVTSAQKNPTAFYLCASSKRPDTEAFFGQGTRLTVV.